Presented here are 23 T cell receptor beta chains from one specimen sequenced in a study of shared clonotypes between healthy human individuals. The protocol was immunoSEQ multiplex PCR, while the TCRdb copy is restricted to in-frame clones and leaves out a portion. The sample has some 1,600,000 clones, about 98% seen once; the top ten hold roughly 0.45%. Sequenced material: naive CD4+ T cells sorted from blood. Subset denoted: CD45RA+ positively selected. The source of these receptors is a man in his thirties or forties in good health.

J is TRBJ2-1 and V is TRBV5-1; D not certain. The CDR3 has 13 amino acids. The germline CDR1 and CDR2 sequences are SGHRS and YFSETQ. V lost 0 bases to trimming and J lost 6 bases, with 7 bases between them. Here the CDR3 reads CASSLVGFNEQFF. The CDR3 coding sequence is TGCGCCAGCAGCTTGGTGGGTTTCAATGAGCAGTTCTTC. The whole variable domain, filled in from reference TRBV5-1 and TRBJ2-1, reads KAGVTQTPRYLIKTRGQQVTLSCSPISGHRSVSWYQQTPGQGLQFLFEYFSETQRNKGNFPGRFSGRQFSNSRSEMNVSTLELGDSALYLCASSLVGFNEQFFGPGTRLTVL.

The chain uses TRBV18 and TRBJ1-1; 8 nucleotides align to TRBD1. V shed 1 base and J 5 bases; nucleotides not matched to a gene: 9. The CDR3 is made up of 16 amino acids. Germline CDR1 and CDR2: KGHSH and LQKENI. CDR3 in amino acids: CASSPRIPGQGTEAFF. In DNA form, the CDR3 reads TGTGCCAGCTCACCACGGATCCCCGGACAGGGTACTGAAGCTTTCTTT.

The rearrangement links TRBV7-3 to TRBJ2-1; 8 nucleotides match TRBD1. With 5 bases clipped from V and 4 bases from J, the junction kept 7 bases outside the gene matches. CDR1 and CDR2 (germline): SGHTA, FQGTGA. The CDR3 has 15 amino acids. This CDR3 reads CASSAGQGAYNEQFF. CDR3 nucleotides: TGTGCCAGCAGCGCCGGACAGGGAGCTTACAATGAGCAGTTCTTC. Drawing the rest from reference TRBV7-3 and TRBJ2-1, the complete variable domain is GAGVSQTPSNKVTEKGKYVELRCDPISGHTALYWYRQSLGQGPEFLIYFQGTGAADDSGLPNDRFFAVRPEGSVSTLKIQRTERGDSAVYLCASSAGQGAYNEQFFGPGTRLTVL.

The V call is TRBV19, the J call TRBJ2-7, with D tentatively TRBD1 (5 bases). Germline V gene lookup returns CDR1 LNHDA and CDR2 SQIVND (reference sequence). Trimming left V 10 bases short and J 6 bases short, with 22 bases between. There are 14 residues in the CDR3. CDR3 residues: CATKKGLTSREQYF. For the CDR3, the DNA is TGTGCCACCAAAAAGGGGCTAACCTCACGCGAGCAGTACTTC.

V usage is TRBV6-1 and J usage is TRBJ1-1; D not resolved. The V and J ends lost 4 bases and 2 bases respectively, with 17 bases between them. Germline CDR1 MNHNS, CDR2 SASEGT. CDR3 size: 16 residues. The CDR3 protein is CASSALTQRSNTEAFF. CDR3 DNA sequence: TGTGCCAGCAGTGCGCTAACCCAGCGGTCCAACACTGAAGCTTTCTTT.

The V and J genes are TRBV7-2 and TRBJ1-3; D ambiguous. The CDR3 is 14 amino acids. In germline, CDR1 is SGHTA, CDR2 FQGNSA. With 2 bases removed from V and 1 base from J, the gap between germline ends came to 6 bases. The CDR3: CASSLRGSGNTIYF. In DNA form, the CDR3 reads TGTGCCAGCAGCTTACGAGGGTCTGGAAACACCATATATTTT.

This chain uses TRBV18 with TRBJ1-2; D perhaps matches TRBD1 (6 bases). The germline CDR1 and CDR2 sequences are KGHSH and LQKENI. The CDR3 loop spans 12 amino acids. V was pared by 8 bases and J by 7 bases, with 14 bases between. In DNA, the CDR3 is TGTGCCAGCCTAAGGGACACCAGTGGCTACACCTTC. Its protein is CASLRDTSGYTF.

This chain links TRBV2 with TRBJ1-5; 8 bases match TRBD1. The CDR3 contains 16 residues. CDR1 is SNHLY and CDR2 is FYNNEI in the germline V gene. Losses at the gene ends were 6 bases for V and 0 bases for J; bases not matched to a gene: 7. The DNA of the CDR3 is TGTGCCAGCAGCTACCGACAGGGGAATAGCAATCAGCCCCAGCATTTT. Protein sequence: CASSYRQGNSNQPQHF.

This chain connects TRBV4-1 to TRBJ2-7, with 7 bases matching TRBD1. The V gene end was trimmed by 0 bases and the J gene end by 1 base; junction bases not matched to a gene: 9. The CDR3 runs 17 residues. Germline assignment: CDR1 MGHRA and CDR2 YSYEKL. CDR3 sequence: CASSQEVWTGQSYEQYF. In DNA, the CDR3 is TGCGCCAGCAGCCAAGAGGTTTGGACAGGACAATCCTACGAGCAGTACTTC.

This chain connects TRBV19 to TRBJ1-5, with D perhaps TRBD1 (6 bases). V was clipped by 4 bases and J by 0 bases, with 19 bases between them. Per germline, CDR1 LNHDA and CDR2 SQIVND (reference sequence). The CDR3 runs 18 residues. The CDR3 sequence is CASSNPRGGGISNQPQHF. In nucleotides, the CDR3 is TGTGCCAGTAGTAACCCCAGGGGTGGTGGAATTAGCAATCAGCCCCAGCATTTT.

The J gene is TRBJ2-7, the V gene TRBV27; TRBD1 matches at 10 bases. The CDR3 extends over 16 amino acids. With V trimmed by 2 bases and J by 6 bases, 10 bases remained unmatched. In germline, CDR1 is MNHEY, CDR2 SMNVEV (reference sequence). The chain's CDR3 is CASSLLTGTGAGEQYF. The DNA of the CDR3 is TGTGCCAGCAGTTTACTCACCGGGACAGGGGCGGGCGAGCAGTACTTC.

The chain links TRBV6-1 to TRBJ1-3; no definite D call. The V gene lost 2 bases and the J gene lost 0 bases, with 5 bases spanning the gap. CDR1 MNHNS and CDR2 SASEGT come from the germline V gene. The CDR3 is made up of 14 amino acids. The CDR3 region has the DNA TGTGCCAGCAGTGAAAGTATCTCTGGAAACACCATATATTTT. Translating gives CASSESISGNTIYF.

The chain links TRBV28 to TRBJ1-3; D is ambiguous. Germline CDR1 MDHEN, CDR2 SYDVKM. The CDR3 sequence is 15 residues long. V was pared by 5 bases and J by 0 bases, with 11 bases between. CDR3 protein: CASSLGVNSGNTIYF. Here the CDR3 DNA reads TGTGCCAGCAGTCTCGGGGTGAACTCTGGAAACACCATATATTTT.

Notes on this clone: The same CDR3 can be traced to other DNA sequences in this sample. This chain uses TRBV28 with TRBJ2-6, with D uncertain. Trimming took off 6 bases at V and 1 base at J, with 4 bases between the two ends. CDR1 and CDR2 (germline): MDHEN, SYDVKM. The CDR3 is made up of 13 amino acids. The CDR3 is CASRGSGANVLTF. The CDR3 DNA follows: TGTGCCAGCAGGGGGTCTGGGGCCAACGTCCTGACTTTC.

The genes are TRBV6-5 and TRBJ2-7; no clear D. The CDR3 loop spans 14 amino acids. Germline V gene sequence: CDR1 MNHEY, CDR2 SVGAGI. Between the trimmed V and J ends, which lost 3 bases and 3 bases, there was a span of 12 bases. The chain's CDR3 is CASSYSPGIYEQYF. The CDR3 nucleotides read TGTGCCAGCAGTTATTCCCCAGGAATCTACGAGCAGTACTTC.

The chain has TRBV10-3 and TRBJ2-5; D might be TRBD2 (5 bases). CDR3 length: 13 residues. Germline V lookup: CDR1 ENHRY, CDR2 SYGVKD. V gave up 3 bases and J gave up 11 bases, with 16 bases separating them. The CDR3 loop is CAISEAVSGPQYF. DNA of the CDR3: TGTGCCATCAGTGAAGCTGTCAGCGGACCTCAGTACTTC.

The chain employs TRBV28 and TRBJ1-5; 11 nucleotides line up with TRBD1. CDR3 length: 15 amino acids. After removal of 6 bases from V and 4 bases from J, the junction contained 5 bases not matched to a gene. Per germline, CDR1 MDHEN and CDR2 SYDVKM. CDR3 protein: CASRAGTGGNQPQHF. DNA for the CDR3: TGTGCCAGCAGGGCCGGGACAGGGGGGAATCAGCCCCAGCATTTT. Full variable domain (missing parts from reference TRBV28 and TRBJ1-5): DVKVTQSSRYLVKRTGEKVFLECVQDMDHENMFWYRQDPGLGLRLIYFSYDVKMKEKGDIPEGYSVSREKKERFSLILESASTNQTSMYLCASRAGTGGNQPQHFGDGTRLSIL.

The rearrangement uses TRBV9 and TRBJ2-3, with D perhaps TRBD2 (5 bases). V was clipped by 0 bases and J by 1 base, with 18 bases between them. The CDR3 totals 18 residues. CDR1 and CDR2 from the germline V gene are SGDLS and YYNGEE. The CDR3, as DNA: TGTGCCAGCAGCGTAGCCCCCGGATTGGCGGGCCGCACAGATACGCAGTATTTT. Its translation: CASSVAPGLAGRTDTQYF.

This chain uses TRBV5-1 with TRBJ2-7; D not resolved. Germline V CDR1 and CDR2: SGHRS, YFSETQ. CDR3 length equals 13 residues. The germline V and J ends were trimmed by 7 bases and 0 bases, with 11 bases remaining between them. This CDR3 reads CASRQVSSYEQYF. The CDR3 nucleotides read TGCGCCAGCCGGCAGGTGAGCTCCTACGAGCAGTACTTC.

J is TRBJ1-5 and V is TRBV7-9; no definite D call. From germline, CDR1 is SEHNR and CDR2 FQNEAQ (reference sequence). The V end was cut by 5 bases, the J end by 0 bases, with 14 bases between. The CDR3 has 16 amino acids. This CDR3 reads CASSLIPGNSNQPQHF. CDR3 DNA: TGTGCCAGCAGCCTAATCCCCGGGAATAGCAATCAGCCCCAGCATTTT.

The rearrangement links TRBV10-1 to TRBJ1-2; D not certain. Germline CDR1 reads WNHNN; CDR2 reads SYGVQD (reference sequence). The CDR3 spans 13 residues. The ends were cut back, 0 bases at V and 7 bases at J, with 9 bases in the middle. The CDR3 DNA reads TGCGCCAGCAGTGAGTCAGGGCGTCGTGGCTACACCTTC. As protein: CASSESGRRGYTF.

The chain carries TRBV9 and TRBJ2-5; possible D gene TRBD2, 5 bases. Germline CDR1 is SGDLS and CDR2 is YYNGEE. The CDR3 is made up of 15 amino acids. The V end was cut by 0 bases, the J end by 3 bases, with 12 bases between. The CDR3 loop is CASSVDPAEKETQYF. The CDR3 bases are TGTGCCAGCAGCGTAGATCCAGCGGAGAAAGAGACCCAGTACTTC.

The chain uses TRBV18 and TRBJ2-7; possibly TRBD2 for D (5 bases). CDR1 is KGHSH, CDR2 LQKENI, per germline. Trimming removed 2 bases at V and 3 bases at J, with 14 bases between. The CDR3 is 15 residues long. The CDR3 is CASSPEVGSDYEQYF. The CDR3 DNA is TGTGCCAGCTCACCAGAAGTTGGTAGCGACTACGAGCAGTACTTC.